The T cell receptor (beta chain) described here comes from a study of Graves' ophthalmopathy and Graves' hyperthyroidism. Study findings and constraints: Sensitivity of around 64% and specificity of 72.22% were achieved by the model that predicted ophthalmopathy progression. Discrimination between ophthalmopathy and stable hyperthyroidism by a 13-signature model showed 85% to 90% sensitivity and 65% to 84% specificity.

A word on this clonotype: The antigen is undetermined.

J gave up 2 bases and V 5 bases, and 5 bases lay outside the gene matches. Germline CDR1 is SEHNR and CDR2 is FQNEAQ (reference sequence). The CDR3 is 16 residues long. Amplifying from RNA transcripts, the study obtained TCR beta CDR3 regions. A first-round RT-PCR used HTBI primers, followed by a second-round multiplex PCR. TCRdb re-called the multiplex PCR reads with MiXCR, one entry per CDR3 protein. The table includes about 740,000 distinct CDR3 sequences, 40% detected once. Presentation of ophthalmopathy in the donors involved moderate-to-severe activity, CAS ≥3, NOSPECS ≥4 and a duration under 3 months.

Sequencing used peripheral blood. The V gene is TRBV7-9, the J gene TRBJ2-6; TRBD1 matches at 8 bases. The origin of this receptor is an adult man with Graves' ophthalmopathy. The chain's CDR3 is CASSVTGGTGANVLTF. The CDR3 region has the DNA TGTGCCAGCAGCGTAACAGGGGGAACTGGGGCCAACGTCCTGACTTTC. Using reference TRBV7-9 and TRBJ2-6 for the parts outside the CDR3, the full variable domain is DTGVSQNPRHKITKRGQNVTFRCDPISEHNRLYWYRQTLGQGPEFLTYFQNEAQLEKSRLLSDRFSAERPKGSFSTLEIQRTEQGDSAMYLCASSVTGGTGANVLTFGAGSRLTVL.